The next 19 T cell receptor beta chains were all read from a single sample in a study of shared clonotypes between healthy human individuals (dated by TCRdb to the early 2020s). For the CD8 naive samples, CD45RO-negative cells were positively selected for CCR7, yielding a CD45RA+CCR7+ population from which TemRA cells were excluded. Receptors were amplified or captured by the immunoSEQ multiplex PCR assay. TCRdb took over this immuneACCESS table, retaining in-frame rearrangements with V and J assigned. Such tables are incomplete; in checked studies, under half of the missing clones stem from an unresolved V gene, and the remainder is unexplained. The sample has millions of clones on record, approximately 94% of them singletons. The ten most abundant clones make up around 1.1% of the sample. The sample consisted of naive CD8+ T cells sorted from blood. The cell subset or site label corresponds to: CD45RA+CCR7+. The receptors come from a man younger than 35 in good health.

V usage is TRBV2 and J usage is TRBJ2-7, with 8 bases aligning to TRBD1. Germline trimming cut 0 bases from V and 4 bases from J; bases unmatched to any gene: 11. CDR1 SNHLY and CDR2 FYNNEI come from the germline V gene. The CDR3 extends over 17 amino acids. The CDR3, as DNA: TGTGCCAGCAGTGAAGCCTCCACGACAGGGGAGATGTACGAGCAGTACTTC. The encoded protein is CASSEASTTGEMYEQYF.

This rearrangement joins TRBV7-3 to TRBJ2-7; 15 positions agree with TRBD2. CDR1 and CDR2 (germline): SGHTA, FQGTGA. Losses at the gene ends were 2 bases for V and 2 bases for J; bases not matched to a gene: 7. This CDR3 spans 18 amino acids. The CDR3 DNA reads as TGTGCCAGCAGCTTACGGACTAGCGGGGGGGCCGTAACCTACGAGCAGTACTTC. It is translated as CASSLRTSGGAVTYEQYF.

The rearrangement joins TRBV9 to TRBJ2-1; tentative D call: TRBD2 (5 bases). The CDR3 spans 15 residues. V was cut by 3 bases and J by 5 bases, with 15 bases left in between. Germline V gene lookup returns CDR1 SGDLS and CDR2 YYNGEE. The CDR3 bases are TGTGCCAGCAGCGCGCGGGTCGTTCGTGACAATGAGCAGTTCTTC. Translation gives CASSARVVRDNEQFF.

J is TRBJ2-5 and V is TRBV9; possibly TRBD1 for D (6 bases). V was shortened by 0 bases and J by 3 bases, with 12 bases between the two germline ends. Per germline, CDR1 SGDLS and CDR2 YYNGEE. The CDR3 has 15 amino acids. The CDR3 coding sequence is TGTGCCAGCAGCGTAGAGATAGGGGGAAAAGAGACCCAGTACTTC. It yields the protein CASSVEIGGKETQYF.

Only one count was recorded for this clone. The identical CDR3 is also encoded by other nucleotide sequences in the sample. The chain uses TRBV11-3 and TRBJ2-7; D is undetermined. Deletions cut 1 base from V and 3 bases from J, with 7 bases between. The CDR3 contains 13 residues. Germline values: CDR1 SGHNT, CDR2 YENEEA. In DNA form, the CDR3 reads TGTGCCAGCAGCTTAGCCGACGGCTACGAGCAGTACTTC. Protein: CASSLADGYEQYF.

This clone appeared a single time. DNA of the CDR3: TGCGCCAGCAGCCAAGAGCCCGGACAGATCACTGAAGCTTTCTTT. Its translation: CASSQEPGQITEAFF. The gene calls are TRBV4-3 and TRBJ1-1; a possible D gene is TRBD1 (6 bases). CDR3 length equals 15 residues. Between the trimmed V and J ends, which lost 0 bases and 4 bases, there was a span of 12 bases. Germline loops: CDR1 LGHNA, CDR2 YSLEER.

The V call is TRBV15, the J call TRBJ1-2; a weak D match, TRBD1 (6 bases). The CDR3 has 16 residues. V gave up 0 bases and J gave up 7 bases, with 18 bases separating them. Germline V CDR1 and CDR2: LNHNV, YYDKDF (reference sequence). CDR3 nucleotides: TGTGCCACCAGCAGAGATCGCTCGGGACAAATGGGTGGCTACACCTTC. Translating it yields CATSRDRSGQMGGYTF.

The gene calls are TRBV11-2 and TRBJ1-6; the D gene is possibly TRBD1 (6 bases). Looked up from germline, CDR1 is SGHAT and CDR2 is FQNNGV. The CDR3 length is 19 residues. V was pared by 5 bases and J by 4 bases, with 24 bases between. The CDR3 DNA reads as TGTGCCAGCAGCCCCCAGCCATTCGGGGGCGATTATTATAATTCACCCCTCCACTTT. Translation: CASSPQPFGGDYYNSPLHF.

The chain uses TRBV11-2 and TRBJ1-2; 9 nucleotides align to TRBD1. V lost 5 bases, J lost 3 bases, and 4 bases stayed unmatched. The CDR3 loop spans 14 amino acids. The germline gives CDR1 SGHAT, CDR2 FQNNGV. CDR3 amino acids: CASSLTGGDYGYTF. In DNA form, the CDR3 reads TGTGCCAGCAGCCTCACAGGGGGCGACTATGGCTACACCTTC.

In regard to this clone: At one end the junction does not follow the germline gene, possibly because of a read error. J is TRBJ2-7 and V is TRBV5-1, with unresolved D. Germline CDR1 SGHRS, CDR2 YFSETQ. The CDR3 covers 12 residues. Written as DNA, the CDR3 is TGCGCCAGCGGCTTCGAAGGTTACGAGCAGTACTTC. This gives the protein CASGFEGYEQYF.

The V call is TRBV2, the J call TRBJ2-7, with 8 bases that match TRBD1. The CDR3 is made up of 14 amino acids. Germline lookup yields CDR1 SNHLY and CDR2 FYNNEI. The V and J ends lost 6 bases and 0 bases, in that order; junction bases with no gene match: 4. The CDR3 bases are TGTGCCAGCAGGACAGGGGCGAGCTCCTACGAGCAGTACTTC. Amino acid sequence: CASRTGASSYEQYF.

The chain is built from TRBV9 and TRBJ2-3; 8 nucleotides agree with TRBD2. CDR3 length: 15 residues. V shed 8 bases and J 3 bases; nucleotides not matched to a gene: 11. CDR1 is SGDLS, CDR2 YYNGEE, per germline. The CDR3: CASGEGGRLTDTQYF. In nucleotides, the CDR3 is TGTGCCAGTGGGGAGGGCGGGAGGTTGACAGATACGCAGTATTTT.

As concerns this clone: The same CDR3 also results from other DNA sequences found in this sample. The chain combines TRBV27 with TRBJ2-7; TRBD2 aligns across 10 bases. The germline V gene encodes CDR1 MNHEY and CDR2 SMNVEV (reference sequence). CDR3 length: 16 residues. The V and J ends lost 6 bases and 1 base, in that order; junction bases with no gene match: 9. CDR3 DNA: TGTGCCAGCAGCCCATCCAGCGGGAGGGTTTCCTACGAGCAGTACTTC. It yields the protein CASSPSSGRVSYEQYF.

The chain has TRBV7-8 and TRBJ2-4; tentatively, D is TRBD1 or TRBD2 (5 bases each). Trimming pared 4 bases from V and 1 base from J, leaving 14 bases between. CDR1 and CDR2 from the germline V gene are SGHVS and FQNEAQ. This CDR3 is 16 amino acids long. In DNA form, the CDR3 reads TGTGCCAGCAGCTCCTACTCCGGGGCGGCCAAAAACATTCAGTACTTC. It is translated as CASSSYSGAAKNIQYF.

V is TRBV5-1 and J is TRBJ2-7; the match to TRBD1 covers 11 bases. The CDR3 spans 15 residues. Germline V gene sequence: CDR1 SGHRS, CDR2 YFSETQ. V lost 2 bases and J lost 3; bases outside the gene matches: 4. CDR3 nucleotides: TGCGCCAGCAGCTTATGGGGGACAGGGGGCTACGAGCAGTACTTC. Its translation is CASSLWGTGGYEQYF.

This chain uses TRBV7-6 with TRBJ2-5; D is ambiguous. Trimming removed 5 bases at V and 0 bases at J, with 10 bases between. The CDR3 covers 14 residues. CDR1 is SGHVS and CDR2 is FNYEAQ in the germline V gene. This CDR3 reads CASSLYQYQETQYF. Written as DNA, the CDR3 is TGTGCCAGCAGCCTGTACCAGTACCAAGAGACCCAGTACTTC.

The chain links TRBV7-6 to TRBJ2-7; D perhaps matches TRBD2 (5 bases). The CDR3 has 12 amino acids. The germline V gene encodes CDR1 SGHVS and CDR2 FNYEAQ. V was clipped by 5 bases and J by 3 bases, with 8 bases between them. CDR3 loop: CASSAEGYEQYF. The CDR3 nucleotides read TGTGCCAGCAGCGCCGAGGGCTACGAGCAGTACTTC.

The chain recombines TRBV28 with TRBJ2-7; TRBD2 aligns across 8 bases. Unmatched junction bases numbered 6, after V lost 2 bases and J lost 0 bases. The CDR3 has 16 amino acids. Germline loops: CDR1 MDHEN, CDR2 SYDVKM. The CDR3 spells CASSLLGSGASYEQYF. For the CDR3, the DNA is TGTGCCAGCAGTTTACTGGGTAGCGGGGCCTCCTACGAGCAGTACTTC.

Note on this clone: Within the sample, other DNA sequences also encode this same CDR3. The chain is built from TRBV13 and TRBJ2-5; D not certain. The V gene's germline CDR1 is PRHDT and CDR2 FYEKMQ (reference sequence). CDR3 size: 12 residues. The V and J ends lost 4 bases and 5 bases respectively, with 8 bases between them. The CDR3: CASSSAGETQYF. The CDR3 bases are TGTGCCAGCAGCTCTGCCGGTGAGACCCAGTACTTC.